This T cell receptor beta chain was captured by sequencing in a study of regulatory T cells in long-lasting Graves disease (dated by TCRdb to about 2021). Looking at the study overall: Newly diagnosed Graves' disease patients had taken antithyroid drugs for less than 3 months. TCR sequencing covered 13 persistent and around 20 newly diagnosed Graves' disease patients, 33 samples in total. The study was conducted in China and was registered as a clinical trial. Persistent Graves' disease patients were compared with newly diagnosed Graves' disease patients by peripheral blood TCR sequencing and RNA sequencing. The study at large found these results: Preferential use of TRBV28, TRBJ1-2 and TRBJ2-5 was observed in persistent disease, whereas TRBV20-1 and TRBJ2-1 were favored in newly diagnosed disease. As a limitation, the authors acknowledged that the small sample size may reduce accuracy. Persistent Graves' disease patients showed lower TCR Shannon entropy and fewer highly expanded clones than newly diagnosed patients, suggesting clonal expansion. More public clonotypes were shared among persistent patients (under 3,000) than among newly diagnosed patients (roughly 1,000). Sequencing and analysis were limited to the TCR beta chain. The study examined only peripheral blood because the primary lesion, thyroid tissue, could not be accessed.

Many counts were recorded for this clonotype. Which antigen it targets is not known. Base qualities are missing; no much larger clone stands one base away. The library was prepared using multiplex PCR. Reads for this sample came from an Illumina HiSeq 4000. iRepertoire HTBI primers and Arm-PCR amplification of CDR3 regions were used to construct TCR beta libraries. Gel purification was performed on PCR products prior to sequencing. The paper's data handling went like this. A total of roughly 67 TRBV and 14 TRBJ segments were identified across samples and were used for gene usage analysis of CDR3 amino acid clonotypes. COPE and FqMerger were used to merge the filtered high-quality paired reads into contigs. BLAST was used to align contigs to the IMGT TRBV, TRBD and TRBJ reference genes, and CDR3 was defined following IMGT. Highly expanded clones were defined as clonotypes with a frequency above 0.1%. Repertoire diversity was measured by Shannon entropy, and V-J evenness by the Gini coefficient. Public clonotypes were defined as clonotypes shared by more than one individual. Starting from the raw public reads, TCRdb applied fastp trimming at Q25, assembled clones with MiXCR and retained in-frame beta chains. Rows matching on CDR3 protein sequence are summarized as one entry with the most common DNA and genes. TCRdb, rather than the study authors, made the V and J calls. The sample has about 500,000 distinct CDR3 sequences on record, about 12% of them singletons. The ten largest make up more than 8% of the sample.

Including the terminal cysteine and phenylalanine, the CDR3 comprises 15 residues. Of the read, only the CDR3 DNA is kept; its 45 bases are in frame from base 1. V lost 5 bases and J lost 6 bases, and the count of bases not matched to a germline gene is 7. CDR1 and CDR2, per the germline V gene, are MNHNS and SASEGT. The time point label for this specimen denotes: newly diagnosed GD, antithyroid drugs for less than 3 months. For both TCR sequencing and RNA sequencing, RNA was extracted from PBMCs using TRIzol. Graves' disease was diagnosed according to American Thyroid Association guidelines. The patients came from an endocrinology department in Xi'an, China. Each patient gave around 9.2 milliliters of peripheral blood, collected in an EDTA anticoagulant tube. Ficoll Paque Plus density gradient separation was used to isolate PBMCs, and no further T cell sorting was performed. An Agilent 2100 Bioanalyzer and agarose gel were used to check RNA quality, and a NanoDrop 2000 was used to measure RNA concentration.

This sample was also put to use in a study of T cells in Graves' hyperthyroidism and ophthalmopathy. Drawing on the second study: Graves' hyperthyroidism was defined as stable when no progression to ophthalmopathy occurred over 18 months of follow-up. Hyperthyroidism patients were newly diagnosed, with disease duration under 2 months, and aged 18 to 65 years. Exclusion was applied to patients with uncontrolled infections, other autoimmune diseases, pregnancy or lactation. Diagnoses relied on clinical symptoms, serum thyroxine and TRAb, thyroid ultrasound and orbital computed tomography. The TCR CDR3 was subjected to a first round of RT-PCR using the HTBI primer set and the Qiagen OneStep RT-PCR kit. Most expanded thyroid clonotypes (frequency above 0.001) were also found in blood, which suggests that blood repertoires may mirror thyroid immune responses. In cross-validation, a model built on a 13 V-J signature told ophthalmopathy apart from stable hyperthyroidism with roughly 87% sensitivity and around 81% specificity, and in testing the same model reached 80%/75%. During validation, the model predicted progression to ophthalmopathy a median of roughly 7.1 months ahead of onset, with approximately 71% sensitivity and roughly 72% specificity. To identify distinguishing TCR V-J signatures, a discovery cohort of roughly 100 patients was used, comprising 43 with Graves' ophthalmopathy and 55 to 65 with stable Graves' hyperthyroidism. Prospective prediction of ophthalmopathy was tested in an independent validation cohort consisting of some 18 hyperthyroidism patients and some 16 patients who later progressed to ophthalmopathy. The approximately 90 discovery patients were randomly split 7:3 into training and test sets. In about 6 Graves' hyperthyroidism patients, the study also compared T-cell repertoires from thyroid tissue with T-cell repertoires from blood. After blood sampling, hyperthyroidism patients were treated with methimazole at a starting dose of 30 mg daily, and ophthalmopathy patients were treated with high-dose intravenous methylprednisolone. A second multiplex PCR round built the libraries, followed by size selection and purification. Libraries were sequenced paired-end with 100 bp reads on an Illumina HiSeq2000. SOAPnuke was used to process the raw data, with reads discarded if the reads contained adapters or uncalled bases, had a mean Phred below 15, or lacked an exact constant-primer or identifier match. COPE v1.2.5 was used to merge high-quality paired reads, and clonotypes were defined as unique nucleotide sequences. MiTCR v1.1 was used to align clonotypes to the IMGT TRBV, TRBD and TRBJ reference segments. Analysis was restricted to V-J combinations with a frequency above 0.0001, which covered roughly 99% of repertoires. The TCS score was defined as the ratio of F50 (clonal expansion) to E x V (chaos), calculated using BLOSUM62-based TCRdist between CDR3 peptides within each V-J. Welch's t-statistics and random forest reduced 514 V-J features to some 14, which were used in a naive Bayes classifier (R e1071). No statistical method was used to set the sample size in advance, and investigators knew the group allocation. The paper reports TCR Vbeta CDR3 sequencing of some 140 peripheral blood samples: approximately 43 ophthalmopathy, approximately 74 hyperthyroidism and approximately 17 progressor patients.

The V gene is TRBV6-1 and the J gene is TRBJ2-1, with 10 central nucleotides matching TRBD2. Sequenced material: peripheral blood mononuclear cells (PBMCs), taken at new diagnosis, from a patient treated with antithyroid drugs. This receptor was obtained from a young woman with Graves disease. Donor details come from another sample of the same person, matched by shared clones. The DNA sequence is as follows: TGTGCCAGCAGTAAGGGGTCTAGCGGGAGCAATGAGCAGTTCTTC. This sequence encodes CASSKGSSGSNEQFF.